This T cell receptor (beta chain) was sequenced for a study of T cell repertoires in cytomegalovirus infection. A single count supports this clonotype. TCRdb re-called the reads with MiXCR, one entry per CDR3 protein. Counted here are more than 400,000 distinct CDR3 sequences, around 27% occurring once; the ten biggest clones make up around 14%. Germline values: CDR1 MNHNS, CDR2 SASEGT. The V end lost 4 bases, the J end lost 7 bases, and 20 bases lay between the germline ends. CDR3 length: 15 amino acids. Sequencing was done on a sample of PBMCs. This sequence was found in a human donor in good health (CMV status not recorded). Some clones in this sample may be carry-over from other donors' samples. The rearrangement links TRBV6-1 to TRBJ2-7; tentative D call: TRBD2 (7 bases). Here the CDR3 DNA reads TGTGCCAGCAGTGGCCGGGCCGGGGGGCCCGGGGAGCAGTACTTC. The encoded protein is CASSGRAGGPGEQYF.